This T cell receptor beta chain appears in the sequencing data of a study of control samples from healthy donors and cancer patients. Generated by immunoSEQ multiplex PCR, the TCRdb table keeps only in-frame clones and is missing some. The sample has over 200,000 clones; over 70% are singletons. Germline-derived CDR1 and CDR2 are MNHEY and SVGAGI. The CDR3 sequence is 11 residues long. V usage is TRBV6-5 and J usage is TRBJ1-2; 11 positions match TRBD1. Sequencing was performed on PBMCs. This sequence was found in a woman aged 55-70 years with lung cancer. This CDR3 is CGGQGAWGYTF. The CDR3 DNA reads as TGTGGCGGACAGGGGGCTTGGGGCTACACCTTC.